The rows below give T cell receptor beta chains drawn from one sample of a study of human T cells and chemical hapten exposure. TCRdb re-called the RACE reads through MiXCR, storing one row per CDR3 protein. The data show about 41,000 distinct CDR3 sequences, 3% to 4% seen once. Sequenced here: whole blood, sampled in connection with sensitization to the hapten diphenylcyclopropenone (DPC). These receptor sequences come from a man aged 50-60 years with alopecia areata. Some clones in this sample may be carry-over from other donors' samples. Each CDR3 is given with its conserved first and last residue. A D gene is named only where the DNA matches it firmly. Clone size is given for some rows only: seen once, a few or many times, or a class if the clone is expanded.

CDR3 protein: CSVKREVGDTQYF
CDR3 DNA: TGCAGCGTAAAGCGGGAGGTAGGAGATACGCAGTATTTT
clone size: many
D gene: TRBD2
J gene: TRBJ2-3
V gene: TRBV29-1

CDR3 protein: CASSLGDTTDTQYF
CDR3 DNA: TGCGCCAGCAGCTTGGGGGACACCACAGATACGCAGTATTTT
clone size: few
D gene: NA
J gene: TRBJ2-3
V gene: TRBV5-1

CDR3 protein: CASSPGRASPLHF
CDR3 DNA: TGCGCCAGCAGCCCAGGCCGGGCGTCACCCCTCCACTTT
clone size: many
D gene: NA
J gene: TRBJ1-6
V gene: TRBV4-1

CDR3 protein: CASSPGTGHTDTQYF
CDR3 DNA: TGTGCCAGTAGTCCCGGGACAGGGCACACAGATACGCAGTATTTT
clone size: many
D gene: TRBD1
J gene: TRBJ2-3
V gene: TRBV19

CDR3 protein: CASSPLDRGQPQHF
CDR3 DNA: TGTGCCAGCAGCCCCCTCGACAGGGGTCAGCCCCAGCATTTT
clone size: many
D gene: TRBD1
J gene: TRBJ1-5
V gene: TRBV3-1

CDR3 protein: CAISEYIGAENYEQYF
CDR3 DNA: TGTGCCATCAGTGAGTATATCGGGGCGGAGAACTACGAGCAGTACTTC
clone size: many
D gene: NA
J gene: TRBJ2-7
V gene: TRBV10-3

CDR3 protein: CASSPYLGAMNTEAFF
CDR3 DNA: TGTGCCAGCTCACCATACTTGGGCGCCATGAACACTGAAGCTTTCTTT
clone size: many
D gene: NA
J gene: TRBJ1-1
V gene: TRBV18

CDR3 protein: CASSSNRAAGANVLTF
CDR3 DNA: TGTGCCAGCAGCTCGAACAGGGCGGCTGGGGCCAACGTCCTGACTTTC
clone size: NA
D gene: NA
J gene: TRBJ2-6
V gene: TRBV7-9

CDR3 protein: CASSAGTAGTSGRLNSYEQYF
CDR3 DNA: TGTGCCAGCAGCGCGGGGACGGCCGGGACTAGCGGGAGGCTCAACTCCTACGAGCAGTACTTC
clone size: many
D gene: TRBD2
J gene: TRBJ2-7
V gene: TRBV9

CDR3 protein: CASSLGPSRYEQYF
CDR3 DNA: TGTGCCAGCAGCTTAGGGCCTAGCAGGTACGAGCAGTACTTC
clone size: many
D gene: NA
J gene: TRBJ2-7
V gene: TRBV7-2

CDR3 protein: CASSPLPGTGRQETQYF
CDR3 DNA: TGCGCCAGCAGCCCCCTTCCGGGGACAGGGAGGCAAGAGACCCAGTACTTC
clone size: many
D gene: TRBD1
J gene: TRBJ2-5
V gene: TRBV5-1

CDR3 protein: CATSDAGTGVYNEQFF
CDR3 DNA: TGTGCCACCAGTGACGCGGGGACAGGAGTTTACAATGAGCAGTTCTTC
clone size: NA
D gene: TRBD1
J gene: TRBJ2-1
V gene: TRBV24-1

CDR3 protein: CASSLRETGANVLTF
CDR3 DNA: TGTGCCAGCAGCCTTCGGGAGACTGGGGCCAACGTCCTGACTTTC
clone size: many
D gene: NA
J gene: TRBJ2-6
V gene: TRBV6-5

CDR3 protein: CASTIPDTGELFF
CDR3 DNA: TGTGCCAGCACAATACCTGACACCGGGGAGCTGTTTTTT
clone size: NA
D gene: NA
J gene: TRBJ2-2
V gene: TRBV21-1

CDR3 protein: CASGQDRLSGNNEQFF
CDR3 DNA: TGTGCCAGTGGACAGGACCGATTGAGCGGGAACAATGAGCAGTTCTTC
clone size: many
D gene: NA
J gene: TRBJ2-1
V gene: TRBV19

CDR3 protein: CASSLVSGRDDNEQFF
CDR3 DNA: TGCGCCAGCAGCTTGGTGTCAGGGCGGGATGACAATGAGCAGTTCTTC
clone size: few
D gene: NA
J gene: TRBJ2-1
V gene: TRBV5-1

CDR3 protein: CASSETRSGTAAFF
CDR3 DNA: TGTGCCAGCAGTGAAACCCGGTCGGGAACAGCCGCTTTCTTT
clone size: many
D gene: NA
J gene: TRBJ1-1
V gene: TRBV25-1

CDR3 protein: CATSTPEIGGNTIYF
CDR3 DNA: TGTGCCACCAGCACCCCGGAGATTGGGGGAAACACCATATATTTT
clone size: few
D gene: NA
J gene: TRBJ1-3
V gene: TRBV15

CDR3 protein: CSVETRDRGFYEQYF
CDR3 DNA: TGCAGCGTTGAAACCCGGGACAGGGGTTTTTACGAGCAGTACTTC
clone size: few
D gene: TRBD1
J gene: TRBJ2-7
V gene: TRBV29-1

CDR3 protein: CSVRGSNEQYF
CDR3 DNA: TGCAGCGTTCGAGGGAGTAACGAGCAGTACTTC
clone size: many
D gene: NA
J gene: TRBJ2-7
V gene: TRBV29-1

CDR3 protein: CASASGQGIATDTQYF
CDR3 DNA: TGTGCCAGCGCCTCTGGGCAGGGAATAGCCACAGATACGCAGTATTTT
clone size: many
D gene: NA
J gene: TRBJ2-3
V gene: TRBV11-2

CDR3 protein: CASSSGGDGATDTQYF
CDR3 DNA: TGCGCCAGCAGCTCCGGAGGAGACGGGGCCACAGATACGCAGTATTTT
clone size: few
D gene: NA
J gene: TRBJ2-3
V gene: TRBV5-1

CDR3 protein: CASSQGQPNQPQHF
CDR3 DNA: TGTGCCAGCAGCCAAGGACAGCCCAATCAGCCCCAGCATTTT
clone size: many
D gene: NA
J gene: TRBJ1-5
V gene: TRBV4-2

CDR3 protein: CASSFNRGANQPQHF
CDR3 DNA: TGTGCCAGCAGCTTCAACAGGGGGGCCAATCAGCCCCAGCATTTT
clone size: many
D gene: TRBD1
J gene: TRBJ1-5
V gene: TRBV7-2

CDR3 protein: CASSEVSTTDTQYF
CDR3 DNA: TGTGCCAGCAGTGAAGTCTCTACCACAGATACGCAGTATTTT
clone size: few
D gene: NA
J gene: TRBJ2-3
V gene: TRBV6-1

CDR3 protein: CASSRRQGDQPQHF
CDR3 DNA: TGTGCCAGCAGCCGGAGACAGGGGGATCAGCCCCAGCATTTT
clone size: many
D gene: TRBD1
J gene: TRBJ1-5
V gene: TRBV12-3/TRBV12-4

CDR3 protein: CASSSRTGTGDGGYTF
CDR3 DNA: TGTGCCAGCAGCTCGAGAACCGGGACAGGGGATGGTGGCTACACCTTC
clone size: many
D gene: TRBD1
J gene: TRBJ1-2
V gene: TRBV7-9

CDR3 protein: CASTLERGSYNEQFF
CDR3 DNA: TGTGCCAGCACCCTAGAGAGAGGATCCTACAATGAGCAGTTCTTC
clone size: many
D gene: NA
J gene: TRBJ2-1
V gene: TRBV7-9

CDR3 protein: CASSLGAGGTDTQYF
CDR3 DNA: TGTGCCAGCAGCTTAGGAGCGGGAGGGACAGATACGCAGTATTTT
clone size: many
D gene: TRBD2
J gene: TRBJ2-3
V gene: TRBV7-9

CDR3 protein: CASSFDRAETQYF
CDR3 DNA: TGCGCCAGCAGCTTCGACAGGGCGGAGACCCAGTACTTC
clone size: many
D gene: TRBD1
J gene: TRBJ2-5
V gene: TRBV5-1

CDR3 protein: CASSRGQASSYEQYF
CDR3 DNA: TGTGCCAGCAGCCGGGGACAGGCGAGCTCCTACGAGCAGTACTTC
clone size: NA
D gene: TRBD1
J gene: TRBJ2-7
V gene: TRBV5-8

CDR3 protein: CASSQDRLAGAEQFF
CDR3 DNA: TGCGCCAGCAGCCAAGATAGGCTAGCGGGAGCCGAGCAGTTCTTC
clone size: many
D gene: TRBD2
J gene: TRBJ2-1
V gene: TRBV4-3

CDR3 protein: CASHVRPSLVNQPQHF
CDR3 DNA: TGTGCCAGCCATGTAAGGCCAAGTTTGGTAAATCAGCCCCAGCATTTT
clone size: many
D gene: NA
J gene: TRBJ1-5
V gene: TRBV6-1

CDR3 protein: CASSPTVHGELFF
CDR3 DNA: TGTGCCAGCAGTCCGACCGTTCACGGGGAGCTGTTTTTT
clone size: medium-sized
D gene: NA
J gene: TRBJ2-2
V gene: TRBV7-9

CDR3 protein: CASSKQGNQPQHF
CDR3 DNA: TGTGCCAGCAGCAAACAGGGCAATCAGCCCCAGCATTTT
clone size: many
D gene: NA
J gene: TRBJ1-5
V gene: TRBV21-1

CDR3 protein: CSARSLAGGPGMPDTQYF
CDR3 DNA: TGCAGTGCTAGATCCCTAGCGGGAGGCCCGGGAATGCCAGATACGCAGTATTTT
clone size: many
D gene: TRBD2
J gene: TRBJ2-3
V gene: TRBV20-1

CDR3 protein: CASSLNSGGTEAFF
CDR3 DNA: TGTGCCAGCTCACTTAACTCTGGAGGAACTGAAGCTTTCTTT
clone size: many
D gene: NA
J gene: TRBJ1-1
V gene: TRBV7-2

CDR3 protein: CSAGAGTGELFF
CDR3 DNA: TGCAGCGCGGGGGCCGGCACCGGGGAGCTGTTTTTT
clone size: large
D gene: NA
J gene: TRBJ2-2
V gene: TRBV29-1

CDR3 protein: CASSQDLRTGWNEQFF
CDR3 DNA: TGCGCCAGCAGCCAAGATCTCCGGACAGGGTGGAATGAGCAGTTCTTC
clone size: many
D gene: TRBD1
J gene: TRBJ2-1
V gene: TRBV4-3

CDR3 protein: CSVADRLEQYF
CDR3 DNA: TGCAGCGTAGCGGACCGCCTGGAGCAGTACTTC
clone size: many
D gene: NA
J gene: TRBJ2-7
V gene: TRBV29-1

CDR3 protein: CASSGGTGLSEQYF
CDR3 DNA: TGTGCCAGCAGCGGTGGGACAGGCCTGAGTGAGCAGTACTTC
clone size: many
D gene: TRBD1
J gene: TRBJ2-7
V gene: TRBV28

CDR3 protein: CASSLGLAGANEQFF
CDR3 DNA: TGTGCCAGCAGCTTAGGACTAGCGGGAGCTAATGAGCAGTTCTTC
clone size: many
D gene: TRBD2
J gene: TRBJ2-1
V gene: TRBV11-2

CDR3 protein: CAISVNDEQYF
CDR3 DNA: TGTGCCATCAGTGTCAACGACGAGCAGTACTTC
clone size: NA
D gene: NA
J gene: TRBJ2-7
V gene: TRBV10-3

CDR3 protein: CATREGTSTDTQYF
CDR3 DNA: TGTGCCACCCGGGAGGGGACATCCACAGATACGCAGTATTTT
clone size: many
D gene: TRBD2
J gene: TRBJ2-3
V gene: TRBV27

CDR3 protein: CASSSLAESSYNEQFF
CDR3 DNA: TGTGCCAGCAGCTCCCTAGCGGAAAGCTCCTACAATGAGCAGTTCTTC
clone size: many
D gene: TRBD2
J gene: TRBJ2-1
V gene: TRBV11-2

CDR3 protein: CASSGLPGTNYGYTF
CDR3 DNA: TGTGCCAGCAGCGGGCTACCCGGGACCAACTATGGCTACACCTTC
clone size: few
D gene: NA
J gene: TRBJ1-2
V gene: TRBV3-1

CDR3 protein: CASRNTGTGRDSQYF
CDR3 DNA: TGTGCCAGTCGCAACACAGGGACAGGGCGGGATTCGCAGTATTTT
clone size: many
D gene: TRBD1
J gene: TRBJ2-3
V gene: TRBV19

CDR3 protein: CASSPSATEAFF
CDR3 DNA: TGTGCCAGCAGCCCGAGTGCCACTGAAGCTTTCTTT
clone size: many
D gene: NA
J gene: TRBJ1-1
V gene: TRBV7-8

CDR3 protein: CASSLALTDTQYF
CDR3 DNA: TGTGCCAGCAGCTTAGCGCTCACAGATACGCAGTATTTT
clone size: many
D gene: NA
J gene: TRBJ2-3
V gene: TRBV7-2

CDR3 protein: CASTLGGAGYGYTF
CDR3 DNA: TGTGCCAGCACTCTAGGGGGGGCTGGCTATGGCTACACCTTC
clone size: many
D gene: NA
J gene: TRBJ1-2
V gene: TRBV12-3/TRBV12-4

CDR3 protein: CASSPGTGYGYTF
CDR3 DNA: TGTGCCAGCTCACCAGGGACAGGCTATGGCTACACCTTC
clone size: NA
D gene: TRBD1
J gene: TRBJ1-2
V gene: TRBV18

CDR3 protein: CAWSRPGPLYGYTF
CDR3 DNA: TGTGCCTGGAGCAGACCGGGCCCCCTCTATGGCTACACCTTC
clone size: many
D gene: NA
J gene: TRBJ1-2
V gene: TRBV30

CDR3 protein: CASSVQTGISGANVLTF
CDR3 DNA: TGTGCCAGCAGCGTCCAAACAGGGATCTCTGGGGCCAACGTCCTGACTTTC
clone size: many
D gene: NA
J gene: TRBJ2-6
V gene: TRBV6-6

CDR3 protein: CASSLPGTEAFF
CDR3 DNA: TGTGCCAGCAGTTTACCGGGAACTGAAGCTTTCTTT
clone size: many
D gene: NA
J gene: TRBJ1-1
V gene: TRBV12-3/TRBV12-4

CDR3 protein: CASSSGTGVMGTEAFF
CDR3 DNA: TGTGCCAGCAGCTCCGGGACAGGGGTAATGGGGACTGAAGCTTTCTTT
clone size: many
D gene: TRBD1
J gene: TRBJ1-1
V gene: TRBV5-4

CDR3 protein: CAISGTSGRAGQETQYF
CDR3 DNA: TGTGCCATCAGCGGGACTAGCGGGAGGGCCGGTCAAGAGACCCAGTACTTC
clone size: many
D gene: TRBD2
J gene: TRBJ2-5
V gene: TRBV10-3

CDR3 protein: CASSPYMDTQYF
CDR3 DNA: TGTGCCAGCAGCCCCTATATGGATACGCAGTATTTT
clone size: many
D gene: NA
J gene: TRBJ2-3
V gene: TRBV7-2

CDR3 protein: CSASVTSTGELFF
CDR3 DNA: TGCAGTGCTAGCGTAACATCCACCGGGGAGCTGTTTTTT
clone size: many
D gene: NA
J gene: TRBJ2-2
V gene: TRBV20-1